Sequencing of this TCR beta chain was carried out in a study of Graves' ophthalmopathy and Graves' hyperthyroidism. Whole-study findings and limits: Sensitivity of 85% to 90% and specificity of approximately 81% were achieved when a 13-signature model separated ophthalmopathy from stable hyperthyroidism. The model's prediction of ophthalmopathy progression had roughly 71% sensitivity and 72% to 75% specificity.

The CDR3 covers 15 residues. RNA transcripts yielded amplified TCR beta CDR3 regions. HTBI primers primed a first-round RT-PCR, and a second-round multiplex PCR followed. MiXCR was run by TCRdb on the multiplex PCR reads, yielding one entry per CDR3 protein. The sample lists about 370,000 distinct CDR3 sequences; approximately 18% were seen once. Concerning this clonotype: Its matching antigen is unknown. At one boundary the junction diverges from the germline segment, which might be a read error.

This TCR came from an adult woman with stable Graves' hyperthyroidism. Sample: peripheral blood. The rearrangement links TRBV12-3 or TRBV12-4 to TRBJ2-2; TRBD1 matches 8 bases. This chain's CDR3 is CASSFQGAGTGEVFF. The CDR3 DNA sequence: TGTGCCAGCAGTTTCCAGGGGGCGGGCACCGGGGAGGTGTTTTTT.